The entry that follows covers one T cell receptor beta chain sequence. The data originate from a study of blood T cell repertoires in COVID-19. Using immunoSEQ multiplex PCR, the repertoire was profiled, and TCRdb retains in-frame clones only, with some absent. Here the sample spans 45,000 or so clones, about nine tenths being singletons. With 7 bases removed from V and 2 bases from J, the gap between germline ends came to 12 bases. The V gene's germline CDR1 is SNHLY and CDR2 FYNNEI. The CDR3 length is 14 residues. The rearrangement links TRBV2 to TRBJ2-1, with a tentative D call TRBD1 (6 bases). The specimen was peripheral blood. The origin of this receptor is a woman of 80 years or more with active COVID-19. The CDR3 here is CASKGGLAYNEQFF. For the CDR3, the DNA is TGTGCCAGCAAAGGGGGATTGGCCTACAATGAGCAGTTCTTC. Filled out from reference TRBV2 and TRBJ2-1, the complete variable domain reads EPEVTQTPSHQVTQMGQEVILRCVPISNHLYFYWYRQILGQKVEFLVSFYNNEISEKSEIFDDQFSVERPDGSNFTLKIRSTKLEDSAMYFCASKGGLAYNEQFFGPGTRLTVL.